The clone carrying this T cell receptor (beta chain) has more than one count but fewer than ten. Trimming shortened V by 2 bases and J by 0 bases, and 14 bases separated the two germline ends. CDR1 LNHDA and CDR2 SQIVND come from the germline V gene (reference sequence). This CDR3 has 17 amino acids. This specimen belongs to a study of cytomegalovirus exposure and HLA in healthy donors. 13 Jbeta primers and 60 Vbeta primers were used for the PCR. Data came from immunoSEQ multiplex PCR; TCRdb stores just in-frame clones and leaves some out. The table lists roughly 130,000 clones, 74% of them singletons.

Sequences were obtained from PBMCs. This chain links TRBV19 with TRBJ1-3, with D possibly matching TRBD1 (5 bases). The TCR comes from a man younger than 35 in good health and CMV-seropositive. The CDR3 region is CASSISRDSFSGNTIYF. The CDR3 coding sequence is TGTGCCAGTAGTATATCGCGCGACAGCTTCTCTGGAAACACCATATATTTT. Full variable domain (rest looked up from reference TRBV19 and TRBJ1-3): DGGITQSPKYLFRKEGQNVTLSCEQNLNHDAMYWYRQDPGQGLRLIYYSQIVNDFQKGDIAEGYSVSREKKESFPLTVTSAQKNPTAFYLCASSISRDSFSGNTIYFGEGSWLTVV.